The next 8 T cell receptor beta chains were all read from a single sample in a study of blood T cell repertoires in COVID-19. The table came from immunoSEQ multiplex PCR; TCRdb's copy has only in-frame clones and leaves some out. The sample has 90,000 to 100,000 clones; 87% are singletons. Sequences were obtained from peripheral blood. The receptors were sampled from a human donor in a cohort sampled during active COVID-19.

V and J are TRBV9 and TRBJ1-1; possibly TRBD1 for D (5 bases). Germline loops: CDR1 SGDLS, CDR2 YYNGEE. This CDR3 region has 13 residues. Trimming took off 5 bases at V and 4 bases at J, with 12 bases between the two ends. The CDR3 DNA follows: TGTGCCAGCAGGGACTCGGGGGGCACTGAAGCTTTCTTT. Protein sequence: CASRDSGGTEAFF.

The chain carries TRBV5-1 and TRBJ2-3; 12 bases align to TRBD2. The CDR3 contains 15 residues. Trimming removed 5 bases from V and 1 base from J; junction bases left unmatched: 2. Looked up from germline, CDR1 is SGHRS and CDR2 is YFSETQ. CDR3 sequence (DNA): TGCGCCAGCAGTGCTAGCGGGGGGGGCACAGATACGCAGTATTTT. Amino acids: CASSASGGGTDTQYF.

This chain links TRBV5-1 with TRBJ1-2; possible D gene TRBD1, 6 bases. Germline CDR1 reads SGHRS; CDR2 reads YFSETQ. The CDR3 contains 12 residues. Deletions cut 6 bases from V and 7 bases from J, with 13 bases between. The CDR3 region has the DNA TGCGCCAGCACCTACGGACAGTCTGGCTACACCTTC. It codes for CASTYGQSGYTF.

The V gene is TRBV7-8, the J gene TRBJ2-5, with 7 bases aligning to TRBD1. CDR3 length: 14 amino acids. With V trimmed by 5 bases and J by 4 bases, 7 bases remained unmatched. Germline V gene lookup returns CDR1 SGHVS and CDR2 FQNEAQ. This CDR3 is CASSPDRARETQYF. Written as DNA, the CDR3 is TGTGCCAGCAGCCCCGACAGGGCTCGAGAGACCCAGTACTTC.

This chain joins TRBV30 and TRBJ1-1; D remains ambiguous. CDR3 length: 12 amino acids. From germline, CDR1 is GTSNPN and CDR2 SVGIG (reference sequence). Trimming removed 4 bases at V and 0 bases at J, with 6 bases between. The CDR3 region is CAWNLMNTEAFF. CDR3 sequence (DNA): TGTGCCTGGAACCTAATGAACACTGAAGCTTTCTTT.

Only one count was recorded for this clone. The gene calls are TRBV20-1 and TRBJ2-3, with 12 bases matching TRBD2. V gave up 3 bases and J gave up 5 bases; unmatched junction bases: 9. Looked up from germline, CDR1 is DFQATT and CDR2 is SNEGSKA (reference sequence). The CDR3 spans 16 residues. The CDR3 spells CSASEASGRARDTQYF. The CDR3 DNA sequence: TGCAGTGCTAGTGAGGCTAGCGGGAGGGCCCGAGATACGCAGTATTTT.

This chain links TRBV9 with TRBJ2-1, with D uncertain. Germline CDR1 SGDLS, CDR2 YYNGEE. The germline V and J ends were trimmed by 4 bases and 4 bases, with 6 bases remaining between them. The length of the CDR3 is 12 residues. CDR3 DNA sequence: TGTGCCAGCAGCCCTAGATACAATGAGCAGTTCTTC. This codes for CASSPRYNEQFF.

V usage is TRBV7-3 and J usage is TRBJ2-3; D possibly corresponds to TRBD2 (5 bases). In germline, CDR1 is SGHTA, CDR2 FQGTGA. This CDR3 spans 16 amino acids. With 1 base removed from V and 0 bases from J, the gap between germline ends came to 11 bases. CDR3 coding DNA: TGTGCCAGCAGCTTAAGAGGAGGAACTAGCACAGATACGCAGTATTTT. It is translated as CASSLRGGTSTDTQYF.